The rows below give T cell receptor beta chains drawn from one sample of a study of shared clonotypes between healthy human individuals. Profiled with immunoSEQ multiplex PCR; TCRdb holds only in-frame clones, not every one. This sample has more than 2 million clones, with 90% to 97% found just once. Specimen: naive CD4+ T cells sorted from blood. These receptors all stem from a man in his late teens or twenties in good health. Each CDR3 is given with its conserved first and last residue. D genes are given only for firm matches. Size values are once, few and many counts, or a class for expanded clones, and some rows have none.

j_gene | abundance | d_gene | v_gene | CDR3aa | CDR3nt
TRBJ1-5 | - | - | TRBV6-1 | CASSEAPFNQPQHF | TGTGCCAGCAGTGAAGCCCCTTTCAATCAGCCCCAGCATTTT
TRBJ2-4 | - | TRBD1 | TRBV9 | CASSATGSIAKNIQYF | TGTGCCAGCAGCGCGACAGGGAGTATAGCCAAAAACATTCAGTACTTC
TRBJ2-7 | - | - | TRBV5-4 | CASSLRGASEQYF | TGTGCCAGCAGCTTGAGGGGGGCGTCCGAGCAGTACTTC
TRBJ1-2 | - | - | TRBV4-1 | CASRSGSGKDGYTF | TGCGCCAGCAGATCGGGGTCAGGGAAGGATGGCTACACCTTC
TRBJ1-6 | - | - | TRBV6-5 | CASSELRWETPLHF | TGTGCCAGCAGTGAGCTGCGGTGGGAGACACCCCTCCACTTT
TRBJ1-6 | - | - | TRBV19 | CASSRRGVDSPLHF | TGTGCCAGTAGTCGCAGGGGCGTTGATTCACCCCTCCACTTT
TRBJ2-3 | - | - | TRBV7-9 | CASSFESGTDTQYF | TGTGCCAGCAGCTTCGAAAGCGGCACAGATACGCAGTATTTT
TRBJ1-6 | few | TRBD1 | TRBV5-1 | CASSLATGDYNSPLHF | TGCGCCAGCAGCTTGGCCACAGGGGACTATAATTCACCCCTCCACTTT
TRBJ1-2 | - | - | TRBV6-1 | CAGEKQGMDYGYTF | TGTGCCGGGGAAAAACAGGGAATGGACTATGGCTACACCTTC
TRBJ2-5 | - | - | TRBV27 | CASSRNRAWETQYF | TGTGCCAGCAGTCGAAACAGGGCTTGGGAGACCCAGTACTTC
TRBJ2-3 | - | TRBD2 | TRBV28 | CASTVGREGADTQYF | TGTGCCAGCACCGTAGGGCGGGAGGGCGCAGATACGCAGTATTTT
TRBJ2-7 | - | TRBD1 | TRBV10-3 | CAAGTGDSYEQYF | TGTGCCGCAGGGACAGGGGACTCCTACGAGCAGTACTTC
TRBJ1-5 | - | TRBD1 | TRBV28 | CASSPQGGTGYNQPQHF | TGTGCCAGCAGTCCCCAAGGAGGGACAGGGTACAATCAGCCCCAGCATTTT
TRBJ2-1 | once | - | TRBV10-2 | CASSDSTRQFF | TGCGCCAGCAGTGATAGTACTAGGCAGTTCTTC
TRBJ1-5 | once | - | TRBV28 | CASSFEILQSQHF | TGTGCCAGCAGTTTTGAAATACTTCAGTCCCAGCATTTT
TRBJ1-2 | - | - | TRBV5-5 | CASSPGIRGRDYGYTF | TGTGCCAGCAGCCCGGGAATCCGGGGACGGGACTATGGCTACACCTTC
TRBJ1-5 | - | - | TRBV10-3 | CAISEGLDSNQPQHF | TGTGCCATCAGTGAGGGGCTGGATAGCAATCAGCCCCAGCATTTT
TRBJ1-1 | - | - | TRBV5-1 | CASSTDNTEAFF | TGCGCCAGCAGCACGGATAACACTGAAGCTTTCTTT
TRBJ2-1 | - | TRBD1 | TRBV10-3 | CAIAKGAWNEQFF | TGTGCCATCGCCAAGGGGGCCTGGAATGAGCAGTTCTTC
TRBJ2-3 | - | - | TRBV4-1 | CASSVAVYYTDTQYF | TGCGCCAGCAGCGTAGCGGTCTACTACACAGATACGCAGTATTTT
TRBJ2-7 | - | - | TRBV28 | CASSLVARDEQYF | TGTGCCAGCAGTTTAGTGGCGAGGGACGAGCAGTACTTC
TRBJ2-7 | - | - | TRBV4-1 | CASSQGTQVAYEQYF | TGCGCCAGCAGCCAAGGTACGCAGGTCGCCTACGAGCAGTACTTC
TRBJ2-5 | - | TRBD1 | TRBV5-1 | CASSRLDRDGETQYF | TGCGCCAGCAGCCGGTTGGACAGGGACGGGGAGACCCAGTACTTC
TRBJ1-2 | once | TRBD1 | TRBV6-1 | CAGSGQVYGYTF | TGTGCCGGATCCGGACAGGTCTATGGCTACACCTTC
TRBJ2-3 | - | - | TRBV6-5 | CASRLGGTDTQYF | TGTGCCAGCAGACTCGGGGGCACAGATACGCAGTATTTT
TRBJ2-2 | - | - | TRBV5-1 | CASSLSTNTGELFF | TGCGCCAGCAGCTTATCCACGAACACCGGGGAGCTGTTTTTT
TRBJ1-5 | - | - | TRBV25-1 | CASTTQNQPQHF | TGTGCCAGCACCACTCAAAATCAGCCCCAGCATTTT
TRBJ2-7 | - | TRBD2 | TRBV16 | CASSQSKGLAGVLEQYF | TGTGCCAGCAGCCAATCGAAAGGTCTAGCGGGAGTCCTCGAGCAGTACTTC
TRBJ1-3 | - | - | TRBV5-1 | CASSPEGRGLSGNTIYF | TGCGCCAGCAGCCCGGAAGGCAGGGGCCTCTCTGGAAACACCATATATTTT
TRBJ2-3 | - | - | TRBV29-1 | CSVTYFGAYTDTQYF | TGCAGCGTTACCTATTTTGGGGCCTACACAGATACGCAGTATTTT
TRBJ2-1 | - | TRBD2 | TRBV7-7 | CASSRGGPQQFF | TGTGCTAGCAGCCGGGGGGGGCCTCAGCAGTTCTTC
TRBJ2-7 | - | - | TRBV5-6 | CASSRLRGLGAYEQYF | TGTGCCAGCAGCCGCCTTAGAGGCCTTGGGGCCTACGAGCAGTACTTC
TRBJ2-7 | - | - | TRBV5-1 | CASSLVTGSNYEQYF | TGCGCCAGCAGCTTGGTTACGGGGTCCAACTACGAGCAGTACTTC
TRBJ1-6 | - | - | TRBV5-4 | CASSLTGNNSPLHF | TGTGCCAGCAGCCTTACAGGAAATAATTCACCCCTCCACTTT
TRBJ2-5 | - | - | TRBV5-1 | CASSLLVGQETQYF | TGCGCCAGCTCTCTGCTAGTTGGCCAAGAGACCCAGTACTTC
TRBJ1-6 | - | TRBD1 | TRBV4-1 | CASSQDAFPGTGLSSPLHF | TGCGCCAGCAGCCAAGATGCCTTCCCCGGGACAGGGTTAAGTTCACCCCTCCACTTT
TRBJ1-5 | - | - | TRBV6-1 | CASSEGISGQPQHF | TGTGCCAGCAGTGAGGGGATTTCCGGTCAGCCCCAGCATTTT
TRBJ1-5 | - | - | TRBV6-5 | CASSGPNQPQHF | TGTGCCAGCAGTGGCCCAAATCAGCCCCAGCATTTT
TRBJ2-3 | - | TRBD1 | TRBV11-2 | CASSRGQSSTDTQYF | TGTGCCAGCAGCCGGGGACAGTCTAGCACAGATACGCAGTATTTT
TRBJ2-7 | - | - | TRBV6-5 | CASSYSQGLGEQYF | TGTGCCAGCAGTTACTCCCAGGGATTGGGCGAGCAGTACTTC
TRBJ1-3 | - | - | TRBV7-2 | CASRPTGSSGNTIYF | TGTGCCAGCAGACCAACAGGGAGCTCTGGAAACACCATATATTTT
TRBJ2-7 | - | - | TRBV5-6 | CASSSDSGYYEQYF | TGTGCCAGCAGCTCGGACAGTGGGTACTACGAGCAGTACTTC
TRBJ2-7 | - | - | TRBV2 | CASSVFSLRTGYEQYF | TGTGCCAGCAGTGTCTTTAGTCTCCGTACAGGTTACGAGCAGTACTTC
TRBJ2-5 | - | - | TRBV21-1 | CASSVCRAAGQETQYF | TGTGCCAGCAGCGTATGCAGGGCAGCGGGACAAGAGACCCAGTACTTC
TRBJ2-1 | - | - | TRBV19 | CASSIKRRNPGNEQFF | TGTGCCAGTAGTATTAAACGTCGTAACCCGGGGAATGAGCAGTTCTTC
TRBJ1-5 | - | - | TRBV7-2 | CASSLNGPNSNQPQHF | TGTGCCAGCAGCTTAAATGGTCCCAATAGCAATCAGCCCCAGCATTTT
TRBJ2-1 | - | - | TRBV25-1 | CASSEIRTVTGNEQFF | TGTGCCAGCAGTGAAATCCGGACAGTAACGGGGAATGAGCAGTTCTTC
TRBJ1-1 | - | - | TRBV7-8 | CASSLGVANTEAFF | TGTGCCAGCAGCTTAGGGGTGGCGAACACTGAAGCTTTCTTT
TRBJ1-1 | - | TRBD1 | TRBV10-3 | CAISPGQIFEAFF | TGTGCCATCAGCCCGGGACAGATTTTTGAAGCTTTCTTT
TRBJ2-6 | - | - | TRBV27 | CASSLAGAGANVLTF | TGTGCCAGCAGTTTAGCAGGGGCTGGGGCCAACGTCCTGACTTTC
TRBJ2-2 | - | - | TRBV25-1 | CASSRQGPTGGLFF | TGTGCCAGCAGTCGACAGGGCCCCACCGGGGGGCTGTTTTTT
TRBJ1-5 | - | - | TRBV11-3 | CASSHTGQRNQPQHF | TGTGCCAGCAGCCATACTGGGCAGCGAAATCAGCCCCAGCATTTT
TRBJ1-6 | - | - | TRBV28 | CATLGGYNSPLHF | TGTGCCACCCTCGGGGGTTATAATTCACCCCTCCACTTT
TRBJ2-5 | - | - | TRBV2 | CASSDRAQETQYF | TGTGCCAGCAGTGACAGGGCGCAAGAGACCCAGTACTTC
TRBJ1-2 | - | TRBD1 | TRBV7-2 | CASSTGTGTGVGYTF | TGTGCCAGCAGCACGGGAACCGGGACAGGGGTTGGCTACACCTTC